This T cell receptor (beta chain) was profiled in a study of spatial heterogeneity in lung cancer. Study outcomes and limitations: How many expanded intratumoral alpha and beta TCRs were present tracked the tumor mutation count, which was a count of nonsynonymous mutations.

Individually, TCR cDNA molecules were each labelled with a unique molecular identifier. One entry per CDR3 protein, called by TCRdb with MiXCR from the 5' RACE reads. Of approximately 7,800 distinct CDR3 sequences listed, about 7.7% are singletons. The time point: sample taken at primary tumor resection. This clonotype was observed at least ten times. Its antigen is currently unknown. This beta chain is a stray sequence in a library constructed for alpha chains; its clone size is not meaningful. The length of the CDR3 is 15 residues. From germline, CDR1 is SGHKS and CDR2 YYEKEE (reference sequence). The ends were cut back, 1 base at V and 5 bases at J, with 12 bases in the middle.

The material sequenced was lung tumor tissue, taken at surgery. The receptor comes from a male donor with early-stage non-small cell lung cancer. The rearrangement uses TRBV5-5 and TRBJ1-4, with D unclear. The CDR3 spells CASSLRAGLNEKLFF. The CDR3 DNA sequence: TGTGCCAGCAGCTTGCGGGCAGGCCTAAATGAAAAACTGTTTTTT. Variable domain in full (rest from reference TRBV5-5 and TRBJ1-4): DAGVTQSPTHLIKTRGQQVTLRCSPISGHKSVSWYQQVLGQGPQFIFQYYEKEERGRGNFPDRFSARQFPNYSSELNVNALLLGDSALYLCASSLRAGLNEKLFFGSGTQLSVL.